Following are 20 T cell receptor beta chains from one sample sequenced in a study of T cells expressing NK-cell markers. TCRdb reanalyzed the 5' RACE reads, giving one entry per CDR3 protein sequence and no DNA. Its table lists about 380,000 distinct CDR3 sequences. Specimen: blood T cells: a sorted CD56 or NKG2C T cell subset, CD4+ or CD8+ T cells, or bulk PBMC T cells (not recorded which). The receptor set was obtained from a man aged 18-70 years in good health.

V and J are TRBV11-2 and TRBJ2-1; TCRdb calls TRBD2, which cannot be checked without DNA. Germline CDR1 and CDR2: SGHAT and FQNNGV. The CDR3 covers 18 residues. The CDR3 spells CASSLVGTSGVGGFEQFF.

The CDR3 spells CASSYSIQYGYTF. This chain joins TRBV6-5 and TRBJ1-2. This CDR3 has 13 amino acids. Germline CDR1 is MNHEY and CDR2 is SVGAGI.

The chain carries TRBV5-5 and TRBJ1-1. This CDR3 region has 13 residues. The germline gives CDR1 SGHKS, CDR2 YYEKEE (reference sequence). CDR3 residues: CASREPGDTEAFF.

The chain couples TRBV25-1 to TRBJ2-1. Germline V gives CDR1 MGHDK, CDR2 SYGVNS. This CDR3 is built from 16 residues. The CDR3 loop reads CASEKGSGWSYNEQFF.

The chain has TRBV18 and TRBJ2-1; absent DNA, TCRdb's TRBD2 call cannot be checked. The CDR3 extends over 16 amino acids. Germline lookup yields CDR1 KGHSH and CDR2 LQKENI. This CDR3 is CASSPGTSGTYNEQFF. Together with reference TRBV18 and TRBJ2-1, the CDR3 gives the full variable domain: NAGVMQNPRHLVRRRGQEARLRCSPMKGHSHVYWYRQLPEEGLKFMVYLQKENIIDESGMPKERFSAEFPKEGPSILRIQQVVRGDSAAYFCASSPGTSGTYNEQFFGPGTRLTVL.

This chain uses TRBV5-1 with TRBJ2-7; TCRdb picks TRBD1, but there is no DNA to check that call. The V gene's germline CDR1 is SGHRS and CDR2 YFSETQ. The CDR3 has 17 amino acids. The CDR3 reads CASSLALGQGTSYEQYF.

The chain has TRBV14 and TRBJ2-5. The CDR3 loop spans 15 amino acids. The germline CDR1 and CDR2 sequences are SGHDN and FVKESK. CDR3 amino acids: CASSQAYGYQETQYF.

The chain combines TRBV5-5 with TRBJ2-2; lacking DNA, the TRBD2 call made by TCRdb goes unchecked. CDR1 is SGHKS, CDR2 YYEKEE, per germline (reference sequence). This CDR3 has 16 residues. This chain's CDR3 is CASSFYLASGTGELFF.

The chain couples TRBV20-1 to TRBJ1-2; TCRdb's assignment of TRBD1 cannot be checked, as there is no DNA. The CDR3 sequence is 13 residues long. Per the germline V gene, CDR1 is DFQATT and CDR2 is SNEGSKA (reference sequence). The CDR3 sequence: CSASFGTGVGYTF.

J is TRBJ2-7 and V is TRBV7-9. Germline CDR1 is SEHNR and CDR2 is FQNEAQ (reference sequence). The CDR3 spans 15 residues. This CDR3 reads CASSLAATGPYEQYF.

The chain uses TRBV29-1 and TRBJ1-2; TCRdb's D call, TRBD1, is unchecked because there is no DNA. CDR3 length: 12 residues. Germline V gene data show CDR1 as SQVTM and CDR2 as ANQGSEA. The CDR3 sequence: CSALGQNYGYTF.

V gene TRBV5-1 combines with J gene TRBJ2-3; TCRdb's D call, TRBD1, is unchecked because there is no DNA. From germline, CDR1 is SGHRS and CDR2 YFSETQ. The CDR3 totals 16 residues. The CDR3 loop reads CASSLDGQGSTDTQYF.

J is TRBJ2-7 and V is TRBV20-1; TCRdb lists TRBD1, though no DNA is available to test this call. Germline assignment: CDR1 DFQATT and CDR2 SNEGSKA (reference sequence). The length of the CDR3 is 15 residues. The CDR3 spells CSARDPAGGPYEQYF.

The chain employs TRBV28 and TRBJ2-3; as DNA is missing, the TRBD2 call by TCRdb cannot be tested. Germline CDR1 reads MDHEN; CDR2 reads SYDVKM. CDR3 length: 16 amino acids. The CDR3 sequence: CASRSYGTPDTDTQYF.

The chain employs TRBV2 and TRBJ1-6; the D gene TCRdb calls, TRBD1, cannot be checked with no DNA. Germline-derived CDR1 and CDR2 are SNHLY and FYNNEI. The CDR3 has 13 amino acids. CDR3 region: CASSGQGGTPLHF.

The genes are TRBV6-1 and TRBJ2-1. CDR3 size: 16 residues. The germline V gene has CDR1 MNHNS and CDR2 SASEGT. CDR3 region: CASRMRALPYRNEQFF.

This rearrangement joins TRBV2 to TRBJ2-1; TCRdb selects TRBD1, and the lack of DNA leaves this call unchecked. Germline V gene lookup returns CDR1 SNHLY and CDR2 FYNNEI. The CDR3 runs 13 residues. CDR3 protein: CASSGGPSNEQFF.

The rearrangement joins TRBV7-2 to TRBJ1-5; as DNA is missing, the TRBD1 call by TCRdb cannot be tested. The CDR3 covers 15 residues. The germline V gene has CDR1 SGHTA and CDR2 FQGNSA. The CDR3 loop is CASRPTGASNQPQHF.

The rearrangement joins TRBV7-9 to TRBJ2-1; without DNA, the TCRdb call of TRBD1 cannot be checked. This CDR3 contains 16 residues. Germline lookup yields CDR1 SEHNR and CDR2 FQNEAQ (reference sequence). The CDR3 protein is CASSVHQGAAYNEQFF. The entire variable domain, with the rest obtained from reference TRBV7-9 and TRBJ2-1, is as follows: DTGVSQNPRHKITKRGQNVTFRCDPISEHNRLYWYRQTLGQGPEFLTYFQNEAQLEKSRLLSDRFSAERPKGSFSTLEIQRTEQGDSAMYLCASSVHQGAAYNEQFFGPGTRLTVL.

V and J are TRBV3-1 and TRBJ2-5; TCRdb picks TRBD2, but there is no DNA to check that call. The germline V gene encodes CDR1 LGHDT and CDR2 YNNKEL (reference sequence). CDR3 length: 14 amino acids. The CDR3 is CASSQWEGQETQYF.